The entry below gives a single T cell receptor beta chain sequence along with its context. Antigen: not known. These data are taken from a study of monozygotic twins with inflammatory bowel disease. General observations from the study: Support for a single strong signal or clonotype associated with IBD was absent. Clonotype sharing was lower in IBD patients than healthy twins, most markedly with disease activity.

TCRalpha and TCRbeta cDNA was put through two nested PCRs of roughly 17 and 9 cycles. TCRdb reanalyzed the 5' RACE reads, giving one entry per CDR3 protein sequence and no DNA. Its table records around 230,000 distinct CDR3 sequences. Germline assignment: CDR1 SGHVS and CDR2 FQNEAQ. There are 14 residues in the CDR3. Per donor, approximately 2.5 ml of blood was collected and frozen. The origin of this receptor is a human donor with ulcerative colitis or Crohn's disease, or a healthy co-twin of an affected twin (not recorded which). Sequencing was performed on blood. The chain uses TRBV7-8 and TRBJ1-1. This CDR3 reads CASSLIAGNTEAFF.